This TCR beta chain comes out of a study of cytomegalovirus exposure and HLA in healthy donors. CDR1 is SGHRS and CDR2 is YFSETQ in the germline V gene. The V end lost 0 bases, the J end lost 6 bases, and 7 bases lay between the germline ends. This CDR3 comprises 12 residues. The study ran its PCR with 60 Vbeta and 13 Jbeta primers. Repertoires were generated with immunoSEQ multiplex PCR, while TCRdb's copy carries only in-frame clones and drops some. The data show around 180,000 clones, roughly 80% seen once. Sequenced sample: PBMCs. The receptor's source is a man in his forties or fifties in good health and CMV-seronegative. V is TRBV5-1 and J is TRBJ2-7; D gene ambiguous. CDR3 DNA: TGCGCCAGCAGCTTGGGCACAGCCGAGCAGTACTTC. Residues: CASSLGTAEQYF.